The entry below describes one TCR beta chain. The same CDR3 also results from other DNA sequences found in this sample. This CDR3 has 15 residues. The trim removed 3 bases at V and 7 bases at J, leaving 6 bases unmatched. Germline loops: CDR1 MGHDK, CDR2 SYGVNS. This sample stems from a study of cytomegalovirus exposure and HLA in healthy donors. Researchers ran the PCR with 60 Vbeta and 13 Jbeta primers. The method was immunoSEQ multiplex PCR; TCRdb's version includes in-frame clones alone and lacks a portion of them. Of about 190,000 clones in the sample, about 88% are singletons; the top ten hold approximately 1.5%.

What was sequenced was PBMCs. This clonotype originated in a woman under 30 in good health and CMV-seronegative. The chain carries TRBV25-1 and TRBJ2-1, with TRBD1 matching over 10 bases. The CDR3: CASSESGTGANEQFF. The CDR3 DNA reads as TGTGCCAGCAGTGAGTCCGGGACAGGGGCGAATGAGCAGTTCTTC.